A single sample is the source of the 2 T cell receptor beta chains below, sequenced in a study of blood T cell repertoires in COVID-19. The repertoire was sequenced with immunoSEQ multiplex PCR; TCRdb's copy has only in-frame clones and lacks some. The data hold about 370,000 clones, with 80% to 90% observed a single time. Sample: PBMCs or T cells enriched from blood (not recorded which). The receptors derive from a man in his late teens or twenties who had recovered from COVID-19.

The chain couples TRBV5-1 to TRBJ1-2; 8 positions match TRBD1. Trimming removed 3 bases from V and 0 bases from J; junction bases left unmatched: 16. The CDR3 has 19 amino acids. CDR1 SGHRS and CDR2 YFSETQ come from the germline V gene. In DNA form, the CDR3 reads TGCGCCAGCAGCTCACTACCCCGGACAGGGCCGAAATCTAACTATGGCTACACCTTC. It specifies CASSSLPRTGPKSNYGYTF.

V and J are TRBV27 and TRBJ1-1; D gene unclear. Germline CDR1 is MNHEY and CDR2 is SMNVEV (reference sequence). The CDR3 spans 15 residues. V was shortened by 0 bases and J by 4 bases, with 12 bases between the two germline ends. The CDR3 protein is CASSLSITLSTEAFF. The CDR3, as DNA: TGTGCCAGCAGTTTATCGATCACCCTCAGCACTGAAGCTTTCTTT.